In its sample, the clone carrying this T cell receptor beta chain was seen once. What it binds is unknown. At one end, the junction sequence differs from germline, possibly due to a read error. The germline V gene has CDR1 SGHRS and CDR2 YFSETQ. This CDR3 has 15 residues. This sample is part of a study of T cell responses to AZD1222 COVID-19 vaccine. Study-wide points: The donor group comprised mostly white British people and more females; the analysis possibly underestimated clonal diversity.

Some clones are missing from TCRdb's copy, which holds only in-frame ones; the method was immunoSEQ multiplex PCR. Of about 99,000 clones listed, 87% were seen once; the top ten hold less than 3%. This specimen was peripheral blood, taken on day 0 of AZD1222 vaccination. The rearrangement uses TRBV5-1 and TRBJ1-2; 9 bases are a match to TRBD1. The TCR was taken from an adult in good health. CDR3 protein: CASSAGTGTLEGYTF. CDR3 sequence (DNA): TGTGCCAGCAGCGCCGGGACAGGGACTCTTGAAGGCTACACCTTC.